The T cell receptor (beta chain) described here comes from a study of cytomegalovirus exposure and HLA in healthy donors. PCR amplification relied on 60 Vbeta primers (plus 13 Jbeta primers). The assay was immunoSEQ multiplex PCR, and TCRdb's table has in-frame clones only and misses some. The table includes about 140,000 clones, less than 80% detected once. Findings and limits, study-wide: Most observed TCR sequences were rare, whereas some public TCRs were detected in many donors.

This clone has only a few counts. As yet, its antigen is unknown. The CDR3 spans 12 residues. Germline V CDR1 and CDR2: MDHEN, SYDVKM. The ends were cut back, 4 bases at V and 4 bases at J, with 7 bases in the middle. The chain links TRBV28 to TRBJ1-2; D is unresolved. The sample consisted of PBMCs. The TCR originated in a woman aged 50 to 60 in good health and CMV-seropositive. CDR3 sequence reads: CASSSGPYGYTF. In DNA form, the CDR3 reads TGTGCCAGCAGTTCGGGTCCCTATGGCTACACCTTC.